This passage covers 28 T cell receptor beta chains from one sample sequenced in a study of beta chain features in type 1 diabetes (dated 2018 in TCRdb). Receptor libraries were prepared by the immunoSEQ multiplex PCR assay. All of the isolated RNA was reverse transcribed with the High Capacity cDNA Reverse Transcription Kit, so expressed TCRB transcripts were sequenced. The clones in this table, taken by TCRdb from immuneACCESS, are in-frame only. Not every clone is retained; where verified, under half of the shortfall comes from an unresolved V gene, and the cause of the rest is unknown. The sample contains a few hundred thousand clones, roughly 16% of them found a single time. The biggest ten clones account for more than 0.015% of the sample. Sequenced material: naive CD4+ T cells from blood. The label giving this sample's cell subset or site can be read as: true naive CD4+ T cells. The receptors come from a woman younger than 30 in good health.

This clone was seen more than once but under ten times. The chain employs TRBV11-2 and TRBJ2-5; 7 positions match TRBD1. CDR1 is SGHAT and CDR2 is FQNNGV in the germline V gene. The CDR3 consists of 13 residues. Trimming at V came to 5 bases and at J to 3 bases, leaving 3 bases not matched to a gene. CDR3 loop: CASSLTGEETQYF. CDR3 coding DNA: TGTGCCAGCAGCCTAACAGGGGAAGAGACCCAGTACTTC.

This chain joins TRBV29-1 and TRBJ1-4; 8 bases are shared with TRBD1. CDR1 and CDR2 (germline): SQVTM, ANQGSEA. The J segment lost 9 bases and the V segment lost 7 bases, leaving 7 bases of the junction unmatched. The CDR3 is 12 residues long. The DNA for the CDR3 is TGCAGCGCTGGACAGGGAGGAAAAAAACTGTTTTTT. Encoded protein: CSAGQGGKKLFF.

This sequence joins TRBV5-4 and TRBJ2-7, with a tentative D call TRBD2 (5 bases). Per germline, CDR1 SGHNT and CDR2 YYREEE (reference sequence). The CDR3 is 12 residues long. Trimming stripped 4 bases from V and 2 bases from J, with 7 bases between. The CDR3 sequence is CASSDGAYEQYF. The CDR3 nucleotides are TGTGCCAGCAGCGACGGGGCCTACGAGCAGTACTTC.

The CDR3 protein is CASSHRSPPSAKNIQYF. CDR3 DNA: TGTGCCAGCAGCCACCGAAGCCCCCCTAGCGCCAAAAACATTCAGTACTTC. The V call is TRBV14, the J call TRBJ2-4, with D possibly TRBD2 on 5 matching bases. Germline V gene sequence: CDR1 SGHDN, CDR2 FVKESK. V was cut by 3 bases and J by 1 base, with 16 bases left in between. The CDR3 is 17 residues long.

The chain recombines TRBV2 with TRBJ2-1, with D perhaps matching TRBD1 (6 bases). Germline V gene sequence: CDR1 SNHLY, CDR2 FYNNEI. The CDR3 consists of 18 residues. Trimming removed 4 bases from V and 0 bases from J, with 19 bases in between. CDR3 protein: CASSGRLRRGFSYNEQFF. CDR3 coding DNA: TGTGCCAGCAGTGGCAGGTTACGCAGGGGATTCTCCTACAATGAGCAGTTCTTC.

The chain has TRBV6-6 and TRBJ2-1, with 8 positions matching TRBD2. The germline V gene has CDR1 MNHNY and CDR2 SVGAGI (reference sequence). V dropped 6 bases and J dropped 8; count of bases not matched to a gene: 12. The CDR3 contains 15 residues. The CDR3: CASSYRDTGGDEQFF. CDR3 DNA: TGTGCCAGCAGCTACCGGGACACGGGGGGGGATGAGCAGTTCTTC.

The CDR3 here is CASSPADSFPAYEQYF. The CDR3 coding sequence is TGTGCCAGCAGTCCAGCGGACAGTTTCCCCGCCTACGAGCAGTACTTC. The rearrangement uses TRBV27 and TRBJ2-7; D possibly corresponds to TRBD1 (6 bases). CDR3 size: 16 residues. CDR1 MNHEY and CDR2 SMNVEV come from the germline V gene (reference sequence). V was pared by 5 bases and J by 2 bases, with 19 bases between.

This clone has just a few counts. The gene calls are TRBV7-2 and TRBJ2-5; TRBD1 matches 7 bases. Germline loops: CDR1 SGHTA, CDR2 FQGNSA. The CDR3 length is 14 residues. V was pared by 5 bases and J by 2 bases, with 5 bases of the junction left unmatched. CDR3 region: CASSRGTAQETQYF. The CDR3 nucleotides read TGTGCCAGCAGCAGGGGGACAGCACAAGAGACCCAGTACTTC.

CDR3 DNA: TGCGCCAGCAAACAGGGGGAACGGACCGGGGAGCTGTTTTTT. This encodes CASKQGERTGELFF. This rearrangement joins TRBV5-1 to TRBJ2-2; 8 bases map to TRBD1. Looked up from germline, CDR1 is SGHRS and CDR2 is YFSETQ. CDR3 size: 14 residues. The V gene end was trimmed by 6 bases and the J gene end by 5 bases; junction bases not matched to a gene: 6.

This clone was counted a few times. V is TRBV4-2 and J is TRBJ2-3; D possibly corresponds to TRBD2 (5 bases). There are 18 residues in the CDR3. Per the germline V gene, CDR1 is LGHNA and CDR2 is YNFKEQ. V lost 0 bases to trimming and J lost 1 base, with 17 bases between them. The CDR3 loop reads CASSQDLWLASGTDTQYF. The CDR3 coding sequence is TGTGCCAGCAGCCAAGACCTGTGGCTAGCTTCTGGCACAGATACGCAGTATTTT.

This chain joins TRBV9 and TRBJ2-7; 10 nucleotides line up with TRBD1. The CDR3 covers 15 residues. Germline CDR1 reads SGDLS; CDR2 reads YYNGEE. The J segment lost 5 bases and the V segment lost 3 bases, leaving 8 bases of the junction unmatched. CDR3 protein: CASSGDRDRGHEQYF. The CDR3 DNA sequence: TGTGCCAGCAGCGGCGACCGGGACAGGGGACACGAGCAGTACTTC.

The CDR3 sequence is CASSVGEPSYNEQFF. As DNA, the CDR3 is TGTGCCAGCAGCGTAGGGGAGCCCTCCTACAATGAGCAGTTCTTC. The chain couples TRBV9 to TRBJ2-1; tentatively, D is TRBD2 (5 bases). This CDR3 has 15 residues. Trimming cost V 0 bases and J 0 bases, with 7 bases left between them. Per the germline V gene, CDR1 is SGDLS and CDR2 is YYNGEE.

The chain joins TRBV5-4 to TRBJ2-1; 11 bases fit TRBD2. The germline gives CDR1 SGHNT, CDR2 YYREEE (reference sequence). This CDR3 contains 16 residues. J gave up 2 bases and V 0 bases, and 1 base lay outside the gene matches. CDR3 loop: CASSLASGRTYNEQFF. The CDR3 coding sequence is TGTGCCAGCAGCTTGGCTAGCGGGAGGACCTACAATGAGCAGTTCTTC.

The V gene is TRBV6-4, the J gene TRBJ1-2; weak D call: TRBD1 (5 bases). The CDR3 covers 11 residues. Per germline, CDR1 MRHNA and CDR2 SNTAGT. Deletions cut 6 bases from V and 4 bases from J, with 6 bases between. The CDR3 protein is CASRGVYGYTF. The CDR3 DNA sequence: TGTGCCAGCAGAGGGGTCTATGGCTACACCTTC.

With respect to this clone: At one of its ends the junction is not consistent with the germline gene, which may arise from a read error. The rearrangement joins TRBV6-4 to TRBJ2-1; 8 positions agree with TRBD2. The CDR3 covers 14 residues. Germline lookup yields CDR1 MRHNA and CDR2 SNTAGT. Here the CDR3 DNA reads TGTGCCAGCAGTCGGACTAGCTCCAACAATGAGCAGTTCTTC. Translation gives CASSRTSSNNEQFF.

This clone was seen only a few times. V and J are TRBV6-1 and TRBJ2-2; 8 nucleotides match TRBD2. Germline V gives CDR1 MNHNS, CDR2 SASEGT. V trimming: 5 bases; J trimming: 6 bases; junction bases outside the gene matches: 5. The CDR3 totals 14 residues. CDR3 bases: TGTGCCAGCAGTCGAGCGGGAGTTGCCGGGGAGCTGTTTTTT. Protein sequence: CASSRAGVAGELFF.

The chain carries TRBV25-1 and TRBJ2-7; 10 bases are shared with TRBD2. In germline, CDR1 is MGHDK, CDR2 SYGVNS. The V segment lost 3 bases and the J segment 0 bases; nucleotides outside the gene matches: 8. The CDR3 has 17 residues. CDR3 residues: CASSDFGLADRSYEQYF. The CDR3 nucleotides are TGTGCCAGCAGTGATTTTGGACTAGCGGACCGCTCCTACGAGCAGTACTTC.

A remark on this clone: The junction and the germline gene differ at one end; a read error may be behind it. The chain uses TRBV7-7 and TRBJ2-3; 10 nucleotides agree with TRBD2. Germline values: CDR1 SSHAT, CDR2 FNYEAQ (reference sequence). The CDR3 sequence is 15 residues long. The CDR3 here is CASSRTSGSTDTQYF. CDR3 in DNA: TGTGCTAGCAGCCGGACTAGCGGCTCCACAGATACGCAGTATTTT.

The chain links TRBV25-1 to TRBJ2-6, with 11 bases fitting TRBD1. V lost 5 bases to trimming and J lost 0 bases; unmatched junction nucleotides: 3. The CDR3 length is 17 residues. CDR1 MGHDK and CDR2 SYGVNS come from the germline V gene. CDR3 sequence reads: CASSRDRGTSGANVLTF. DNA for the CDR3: TGTGCCAGCAGTCGGGACAGGGGGACCTCTGGGGCCAACGTCCTGACTTTC.

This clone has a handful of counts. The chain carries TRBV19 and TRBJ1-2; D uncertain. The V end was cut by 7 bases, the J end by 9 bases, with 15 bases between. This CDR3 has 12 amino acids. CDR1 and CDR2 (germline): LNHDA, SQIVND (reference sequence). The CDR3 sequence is CASIDSGWSYTF. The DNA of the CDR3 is TGTGCCAGTATTGATAGCGGGTGGAGCTACACCTTC.

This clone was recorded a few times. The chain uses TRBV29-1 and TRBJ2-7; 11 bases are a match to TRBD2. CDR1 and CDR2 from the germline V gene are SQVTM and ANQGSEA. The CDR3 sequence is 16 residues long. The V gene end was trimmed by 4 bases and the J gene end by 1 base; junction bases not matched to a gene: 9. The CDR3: CSVVGRASGRSYEQYF. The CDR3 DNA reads TGCAGCGTTGTAGGGAGGGCTAGCGGGAGGTCCTACGAGCAGTACTTC.

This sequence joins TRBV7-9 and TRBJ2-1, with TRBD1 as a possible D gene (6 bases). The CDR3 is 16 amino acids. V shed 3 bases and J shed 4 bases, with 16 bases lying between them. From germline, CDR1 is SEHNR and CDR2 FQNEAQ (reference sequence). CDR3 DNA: TGTGCCAGCAGCTTCACAGGGTCGAGGGAGTACAATGAGCAGTTCTTC. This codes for CASSFTGSREYNEQFF. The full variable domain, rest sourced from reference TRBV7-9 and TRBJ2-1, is DTGVSQNPRHKITKRGQNVTFRCDPISEHNRLYWYRQTLGQGPEFLTYFQNEAQLEKSRLLSDRFSAERPKGSFSTLEIQRTEQGDSAMYLCASSFTGSREYNEQFFGPGTRLTVL.

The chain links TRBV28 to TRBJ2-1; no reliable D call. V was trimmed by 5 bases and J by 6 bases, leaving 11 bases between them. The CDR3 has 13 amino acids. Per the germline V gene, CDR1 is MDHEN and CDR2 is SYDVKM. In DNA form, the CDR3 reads TGTGCCAGCAGTCCTCGGGTTCCCAATGAGCAGTTCTTC. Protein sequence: CASSPRVPNEQFF.

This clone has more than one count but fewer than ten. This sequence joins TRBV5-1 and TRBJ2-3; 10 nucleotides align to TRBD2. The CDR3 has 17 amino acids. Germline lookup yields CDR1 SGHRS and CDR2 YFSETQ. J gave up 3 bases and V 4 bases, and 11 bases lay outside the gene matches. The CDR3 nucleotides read TGCGCCAGCAGCCCCCCTCTAGCGGGAGTTACAACAGATACGCAGTATTTT. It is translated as CASSPPLAGVTTDTQYF.

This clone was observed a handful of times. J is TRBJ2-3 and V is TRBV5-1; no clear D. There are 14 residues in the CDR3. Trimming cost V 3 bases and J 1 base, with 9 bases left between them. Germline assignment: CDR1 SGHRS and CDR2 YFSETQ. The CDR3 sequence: CASSSSRGTDTQYF. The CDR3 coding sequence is TGCGCCAGCAGCTCATCACGAGGCACAGATACGCAGTATTTT.

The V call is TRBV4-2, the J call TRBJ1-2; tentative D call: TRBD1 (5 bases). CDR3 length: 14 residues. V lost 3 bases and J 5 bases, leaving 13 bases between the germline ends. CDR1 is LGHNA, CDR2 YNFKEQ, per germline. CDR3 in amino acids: CASSQATGLYGYTF. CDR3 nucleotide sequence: TGTGCCAGCAGCCAGGCCACAGGCCTGTATGGCTACACCTTC.

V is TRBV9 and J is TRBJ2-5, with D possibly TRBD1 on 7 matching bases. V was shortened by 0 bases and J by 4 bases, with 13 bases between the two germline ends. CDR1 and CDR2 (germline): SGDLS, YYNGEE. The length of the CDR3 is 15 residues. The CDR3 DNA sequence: TGTGCCAGCAGCGTAGTCTCAGGGGGAGGAGAGACCCAGTACTTC. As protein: CASSVVSGGGETQYF.

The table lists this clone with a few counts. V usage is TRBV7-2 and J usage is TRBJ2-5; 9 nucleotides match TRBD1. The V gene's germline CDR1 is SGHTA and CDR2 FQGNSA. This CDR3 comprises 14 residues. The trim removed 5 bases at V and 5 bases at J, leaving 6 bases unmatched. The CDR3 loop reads CASSLTGGGETQYF. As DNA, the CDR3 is TGTGCCAGCAGCCTGACAGGGGGTGGGGAGACCCAGTACTTC.